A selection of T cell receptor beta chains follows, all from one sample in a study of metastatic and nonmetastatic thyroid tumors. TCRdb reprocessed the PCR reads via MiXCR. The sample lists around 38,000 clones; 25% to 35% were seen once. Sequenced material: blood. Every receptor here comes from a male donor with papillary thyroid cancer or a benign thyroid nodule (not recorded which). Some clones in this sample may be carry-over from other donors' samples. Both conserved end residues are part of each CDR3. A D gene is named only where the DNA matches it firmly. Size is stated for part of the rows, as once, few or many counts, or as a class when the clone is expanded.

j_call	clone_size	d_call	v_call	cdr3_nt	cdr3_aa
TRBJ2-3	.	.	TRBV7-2	TGTGCCAGCAGCGGAGGATGGGATACGCAGTATTTT	CASSGGWDTQYF
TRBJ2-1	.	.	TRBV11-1	TGTGCCAGCAGCCCCGGCGAGGGCGGTGGGGGGGCTGAGCAGTTCTTC	CASSPGEGGGGAEQFF
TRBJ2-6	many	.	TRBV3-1	TGTGCCAGCAGCCAAGATTCGGGCTCTGGGGCCAACGTCCTGACTTTC	CASSQDSGSGANVLTF
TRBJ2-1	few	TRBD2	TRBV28	TGTGCCAGCATTGGAGCGGGAGGATACAATGAGCAGTTCTTC	CASIGAGGYNEQFF
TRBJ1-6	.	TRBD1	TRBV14	TGTGCCAGCAGCCAAGATCAGGGGACAGGGTCAACCCCCTCCTATAATTCACCCCTCCACTTT	CASSQDQGTGSTPSYNSPLHF
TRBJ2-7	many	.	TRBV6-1	TGTGCCAGCAGAGAAGGGGCCACCTACGAGCAGTACTTC	CASREGATYEQYF
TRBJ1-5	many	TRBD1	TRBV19	TGTGCCAGTAGGTACAGGGGAGATCAGCCCCAGCATTTT	CASRYRGDQPQHF
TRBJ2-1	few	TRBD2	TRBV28	TGTGCCAGCAGCCTCGCCGGGGGGACTAGCGGTTACAATGAGCAGTTCTTC	CASSLAGGTSGYNEQFF
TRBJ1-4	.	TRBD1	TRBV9	TGTGCCAGCAGCGTATCCCGAGGGGGCACTAATGAAAAACTGTTTTTT	CASSVSRGGTNEKLFF
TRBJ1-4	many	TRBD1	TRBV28	TGTGCCAGCAGTTCACCCCCGACAGGGGGGGAAAAACTGTTTTTT	CASSSPPTGGEKLFF
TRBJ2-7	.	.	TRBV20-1	TGCAGTGCTACACCCCCAGAGGGAACGAGTAATGAGCAGTACTTC	CSATPPEGTSNEQYF
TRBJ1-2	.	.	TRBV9	TGTGCCAGCAGCGTAGCCTCATTGGGGGGTTTCGGTGGCTACACCTTC	CASSVASLGGFGGYTF
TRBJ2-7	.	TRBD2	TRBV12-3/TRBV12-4	TGTGCCAGCGCGACCTCCCATCTTAGCGGGAGAAGGGAGCAGTACTTC	CASATSHLSGRREQYF
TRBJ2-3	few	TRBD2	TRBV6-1	TGTGCCAGCAGTGAAGCGGTACTAGCGGGAGATACGCAGTATTTT	CASSEAVLAGDTQYF
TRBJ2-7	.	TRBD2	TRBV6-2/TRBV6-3	TGTGCCAGCAGTCGTGCGGGCCCGACTAGCGGATCCTACGAGCAGTACTTC	CASSRAGPTSGSYEQYF
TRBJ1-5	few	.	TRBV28	TGTGCCAGCAGTTACGCAGGGCCCCCAGGTGCCCAGCATTTT	CASSYAGPPGAQHF
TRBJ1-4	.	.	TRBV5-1	TGCGCCAGCAGCTTGAGGGCTAGGGCAACTAATGAAAAACTGTTTTTT	CASSLRARATNEKLFF
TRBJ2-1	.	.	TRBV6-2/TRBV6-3	TGTGCCAGCAGTTACAGTCGGCTCTACAATGAGCAGTTCTTC	CASSYSRLYNEQFF
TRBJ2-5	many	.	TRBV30	TGTGCCTGGAGCGTAGAGACCCAGTACTTC	CAWSVETQYF
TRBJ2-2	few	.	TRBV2	TGTGCCAGCAGTGTTACGAACACCGGGGAGCTGTTTTTT	CASSVTNTGELFF
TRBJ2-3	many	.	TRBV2	TGTGCCAGCACAGGGGGCACAGATACGCAGTATTTT	CASTGGTDTQYF
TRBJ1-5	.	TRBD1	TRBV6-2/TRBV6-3	TGTGCCAGCAGTTACTCCCGGACAGGGGATCAGCCCCAGCATTTT	CASSYSRTGDQPQHF
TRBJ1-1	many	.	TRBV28	TGTGCCACCACCCCCCCTGGAGGTAGGGACACTGAAGCTTTCTTT	CATTPPGGRDTEAFF
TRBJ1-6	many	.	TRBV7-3	TGTGCCAGCAGCTTACATTCAGGAAATAATTCACCCCTCCACTTT	CASSLHSGNNSPLHF
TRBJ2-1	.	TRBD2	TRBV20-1	TGCAGTGCTAGAGCGTCTAGCGGGAGTGAAAATGAGCAGTTCTTC	CSARASSGSENEQFF
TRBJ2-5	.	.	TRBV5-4	TGTGCCAGCAGCGTGGAGTGGGGGGAGACCCAGTACTTC	CASSVEWGETQYF
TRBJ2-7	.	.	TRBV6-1	TGTGCCAGCAGTGTACCAAACAGCTACGAGCAGTACTTC	CASSVPNSYEQYF
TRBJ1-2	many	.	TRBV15	TGTGCCACCAGGAAAGGCCCAGGGGCTAACTATGGCTATACCTTC	CATRKGPGANYGYTF
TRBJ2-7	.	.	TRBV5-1	TGCGCCAGCAGCTTGGGTAGTGGAGGGTACGAGCAGTACTTC	CASSLGSGGYEQYF
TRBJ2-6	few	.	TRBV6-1	TGTGCCAGCAGTGAAGCAAGCTCTGGGGCCAACGTCCTGACTTTC	CASSEASSGANVLTF
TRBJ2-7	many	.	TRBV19	TGTGCCAGTAGTACCCAACAGGGTTACGAGCAGTACTTC	CASSTQQGYEQYF
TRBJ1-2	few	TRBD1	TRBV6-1	TGTGCCAGCACCCCGGGACAGGGGGCCGGCTATGGCTACACCTTC	CASTPGQGAGYGYTF
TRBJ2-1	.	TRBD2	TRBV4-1	TGCGCCAGCAGCCAAGAGACTAGCGGGAGCCCTGCGGATGAGCAGTTCTTC	CASSQETSGSPADEQFF
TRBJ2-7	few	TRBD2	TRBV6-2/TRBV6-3	TGTGCCAGCAGTCACTTAGTAGCGGGGTTTGCCTACGAGCAGTACTTC	CASSHLVAGFAYEQYF
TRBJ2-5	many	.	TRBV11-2	TGTGCCAGCAGCTCTAGCTTCGCGCAAGAGACCCAGTACTTC	CASSSSFAQETQYF
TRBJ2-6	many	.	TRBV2	TGTGCCAGCAGTGAACGGTCTGGGGCCAACGTCCTGACTTTC	CASSERSGANVLTF
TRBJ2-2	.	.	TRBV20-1	TGCAGTGCTAGAGACTCGGTAACGAGCGGTCACACCGGGGAGCTGTTTTTT	CSARDSVTSGHTGELFF
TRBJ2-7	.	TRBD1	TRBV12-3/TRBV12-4	TGTGCCAGCAGCCCACAGGGGGCTTCCTACGAGCAGTACTTC	CASSPQGASYEQYF
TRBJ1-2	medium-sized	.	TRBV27	TGTGCCAGCAGTTTATTAAAGCCTCAGGGGCGGGCTAACTATGGCTACACCTTC	CASSLLKPQGRANYGYTF
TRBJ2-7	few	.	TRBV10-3	TGTGCCATCAGTGAGGCTAGCTATGTGGGCTACGAGCAGTACTTC	CAISEASYVGYEQYF
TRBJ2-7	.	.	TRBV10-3	TGTGCCATCATTGAAGCACAAGACAGCTCCTACGAGCAGTACTTC	CAIIEAQDSSYEQYF
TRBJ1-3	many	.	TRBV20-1	TGCAGTGCTAGTTACCTGACCAGGGGCTCTGGAAACACCATATATTTT	CSASYLTRGSGNTIYF
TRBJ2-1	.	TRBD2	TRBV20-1	TGCAGTGCTAGAGATAGCGGGAGGGTTTCTGGATCCTACAATGAGCAGTTCTTC	CSARDSGRVSGSYNEQFF
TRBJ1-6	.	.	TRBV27	TGTGCCAGCAGAAGGAGCTTCTCTTCACCCCTCCACTTT	CASRRSFSSPLHF
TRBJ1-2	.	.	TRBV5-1	TGCGCCAGCAGCTTGGACCAGGGCTATGGCTACACCTTC	CASSLDQGYGYTF
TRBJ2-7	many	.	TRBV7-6	TGTGCCAGCAGCTTAGAAGGGTTGGGCGAGCAGTACTTC	CASSLEGLGEQYF
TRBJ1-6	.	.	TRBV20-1	TGCAGTGTCCGGGACACCTTACTTCGGGATTCACCCCTCCACTTT	CSVRDTLLRDSPLHF
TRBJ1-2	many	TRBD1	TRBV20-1	TGCAGTGCTAGATCGGACAGGGCCGATGGCTACACCTTC	CSARSDRADGYTF
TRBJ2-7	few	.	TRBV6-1	TGTGCCAGCAAAACCGGGCCGCTCTCCTACGAACAGTACTTC	CASKTGPLSYEQYF
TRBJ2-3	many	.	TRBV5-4	TGTGCCAGCAGCTTGGAGGGTCGTACCTGGGATACGCAGTATTTT	CASSLEGRTWDTQYF
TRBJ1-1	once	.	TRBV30	TGTGCCTCTCAGGAGGGGCCGGCTTTCTTT	CASQEGPAFF
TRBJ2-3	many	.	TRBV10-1	TGCGCCAGCAGTGAGGCGGGGTCCGGAGATACGCAGTATTTT	CASSEAGSGDTQYF
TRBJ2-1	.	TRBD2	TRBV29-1	TGCAGCGTGAGACTAGCGGGGTCCCCCTACAATGAGCAGTTCTTC	CSVRLAGSPYNEQFF
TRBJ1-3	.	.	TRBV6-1	TGTGCCAGCAAGGAGAGCTCTGGAAACACCATATATTTT	CASKESSGNTIYF
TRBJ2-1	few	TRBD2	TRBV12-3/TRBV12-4	TGTGCCAGCAGTTCGGGACTAGCGGGAGGTGAGCAGTTCTTC	CASSSGLAGGEQFF
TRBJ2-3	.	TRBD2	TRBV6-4	TGTGCGAGCAGTGACATCAGCGGGGGGAGTACGGATACGCAGTATTTT	CASSDISGGSTDTQYF
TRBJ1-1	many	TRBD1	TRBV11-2	TGTGCCAGCAGCCAACAGGGGTTTGGCACTGGAGCTTTCTTT	CASSQQGFGTGAFF